A selection of T cell receptor beta chains follows, all from one sample in a study of shared clonotypes between healthy human individuals. The assay was immunoSEQ multiplex PCR, and TCRdb's table has in-frame clones only and misses some. Of about 2.3 million clones listed, roughly 90% are singletons. Sample: naive CD4+ T cells from PBMCs. These receptors came from a man aged 18 to 29 in good health. Some clones in this sample may be carry-over from other donors' samples. Both conserved end residues are part of each CDR3. The order of the fields is V gene, clone size, D gene, J gene, CDR3 DNA, CDR3 protein. A D gene is named only where the DNA matches it firmly. The size entry is marked missing in some rows and otherwise reads once, few, many or a size class.

v_gene: TRBV7-9; abundance: -; d_gene: -; j_gene: TRBJ1-2; CDR3nt: TGTGCCAGCAGCGCAGGGGCTAACTATGGCTACACCTTC; CDR3aa: CASSAGANYGYTF
v_gene: TRBV11-3; abundance: -; d_gene: TRBD2; j_gene: TRBJ2-1; CDR3nt: TGTGCCAGCAGCCGAGCGAGCGGGGCTTACAATGAGCAGTTCTTC; CDR3aa: CASSRASGAYNEQFF
v_gene: TRBV9; abundance: -; d_gene: -; j_gene: TRBJ1-3; CDR3nt: TGTGCCAGCAGCGTCTTTTCCGCCCGACCGACGGGGGGAAACACCATATATTTT; CDR3aa: CASSVFSARPTGGNTIYF
v_gene: TRBV19; abundance: -; d_gene: TRBD2; j_gene: TRBJ2-5; CDR3nt: TGTGCCAGTAGTCCAGCGGGAGGGACTAGCGGCCAAGAGACCCAGTACTTC; CDR3aa: CASSPAGGTSGQETQYF
v_gene: TRBV7-2; abundance: few; d_gene: -; j_gene: TRBJ1-5; CDR3nt: TGTGCCAGCAGCTTCGGAGGGATGCAGCCCCAGCATTTT; CDR3aa: CASSFGGMQPQHF
v_gene: TRBV2; abundance: -; d_gene: TRBD1; j_gene: TRBJ2-7; CDR3nt: TGTGCCAGCAGTGTTTTTACAGGGGGGAACTACGAGCAGTACTTC; CDR3aa: CASSVFTGGNYEQYF
v_gene: TRBV7-3; abundance: -; d_gene: -; j_gene: TRBJ2-3; CDR3nt: TGTGCCAGCAGCTTTAATAGCGGTAGCACAGATACGCAGTATTTT; CDR3aa: CASSFNSGSTDTQYF
v_gene: TRBV14; abundance: -; d_gene: -; j_gene: TRBJ2-2; CDR3nt: TGTGCCAGAAAAACCCGACAGGATCTGAGCGGGGAGCTGTTTTTT; CDR3aa: CARKTRQDLSGELFF
v_gene: TRBV5-1; abundance: -; d_gene: TRBD2; j_gene: TRBJ2-7; CDR3nt: TGCGCCACCACCCTTGCGGGAGGCACCTACGAGCAGTACTTC; CDR3aa: CATTLAGGTYEQYF
v_gene: TRBV18; abundance: few; d_gene: TRBD1; j_gene: TRBJ1-2; CDR3nt: TGTGCCAGCTCACCAGACAGGGGGTATGGCTACACCTTC; CDR3aa: CASSPDRGYGYTF